This T cell receptor (beta chain) was sequenced in a study of T-cell memory formation after mild COVID-19. Study-level information: Each donor largely had its own TCR clusters. Points from the study as a whole: Second-wave clones with a day 37 peak had unconfirmed SARS-CoV-2 specificity. CD4+ contracting clones lay mainly in CM and EM, CD8+ ones in EMRA.

This clonotype was seen ten or more times. Its antigen is not identified. TCR alpha and TCR beta cDNA libraries carrying sample barcodes and UMIs came from 5'RACE with constant-segment primers. TCRdb re-called the 5' RACE reads through MiXCR, storing one row per CDR3 protein. The sample has hundreds of thousands of distinct CDR3 sequences; under 30% are singletons. This CDR3 has 16 amino acids. Germline values: CDR1 ENHRY, CDR2 SYGVKD. The V gene lost 2 bases and the J gene lost 4 bases, with 17 bases spanning the gap. The TCR originated in an adult woman who had mild COVID-19 (a few samples of this study predate the infection). Cell type and time point are not known. The chain joins TRBV10-3 to TRBJ1-1; a weak D match, TRBD1 (5 bases). Sample: PBMCs or a T cell subset sorted from them (not recorded which). CDR3 sequence reads: CAISETSGARVTEAFF. Here the CDR3 DNA reads TGTGCCATCAGTGAGACCTCCGGGGCCCGGGTCACTGAAGCTTTCTTT.